The 14 T cell receptor beta chains below all came from one sample that was sequenced in a study of blood T cell repertoires in COVID-19. Only in-frame clones appear in the TCRdb table, and some are missing; sequencing was by immunoSEQ multiplex PCR. The repertoire holds fewer than 250,000 clones, with roughly 83% as singletons. The sequenced material came from peripheral blood. The receptors come from a woman aged 65 to 85 with active or convalescent COVID-19.

This rearrangement joins TRBV12-1 to TRBJ1-3. TRBV12-1 is flagged as a pseudogene. The CDR3 is made up of 16 amino acids. CDR3 sequence (DNA): TGTGCCAGCGGACGGGGGAGGGTCACGGGTGGAAACACCATATATTTT. Protein product: CASGRGRVTGGNTIYF.

The chain is built from TRBV30 and TRBJ1-6, with D perhaps TRBD1 (6 bases). Germline V CDR1 and CDR2: GTSNPN, SVGIG (reference sequence). The CDR3 sequence is 14 residues long. Trimming removed 4 bases from V and 9 bases from J, with 16 bases in between. This CDR3 is CAWTRDTSASPLHF. The CDR3 DNA is TGTGCCTGGACCCGGGACACTTCTGCTTCACCCCTCCACTTT.

This sequence joins TRBV4-2 and TRBJ1-2; 7 positions agree with TRBD1. Per germline, CDR1 LGHNA and CDR2 YNFKEQ. The CDR3 sequence is 13 residues long. With V trimmed by 0 bases and J by 8 bases, 3 bases remained unmatched. CDR3: CASSQEARGGYTF. CDR3 coding DNA: TGTGCCAGCAGCCAAGAAGCCAGGGGGGGCTACACCTTC.

The rearrangement uses TRBV3-1 (or the pseudogene TRBV3-2) and TRBJ2-7; D unresolved. V was trimmed by 0 bases and J by 9 bases, leaving 15 bases between them. Germline lookup yields CDR1 LGHDT and CDR2 YNNKEL (reference sequence). CDR3 length equals 14 residues. The CDR3, as DNA: TGTGCCAGCAGCCAAGATTCCGGTGCCCGAGGGCAGTACTTC. It yields the protein CASSQDSGARGQYF.

This sequence joins TRBV5-4 and TRBJ2-3; 7 positions agree with TRBD1. The CDR3 has 15 residues. V dropped 6 bases and J dropped 2; count of bases not matched to a gene: 9. Looked up from germline, CDR1 is SGHNT and CDR2 is YYREEE (reference sequence). The CDR3 nucleotides are TGTGCCAGCACCCACCCAGGACAGGTCACAGATACGCAGTATTTT. This codes for CASTHPGQVTDTQYF.

The chain carries TRBV5-1 and TRBJ2-7, with TRBD2 matching over 9 bases. The CDR3 spans 15 residues. The germline V gene encodes CDR1 SGHRS and CDR2 YFSETQ. Trimming at V came to 5 bases and at J to 7 bases, leaving 13 bases not matched to a gene. CDR3 nucleotide sequence: TGCGCCAGCAGAACCCAAGCGGGGGGTCCGGAAGAGCAGTACTTC. Protein: CASRTQAGGPEEQYF.

The chain is built from TRBV9 and TRBJ2-5; 7 positions match TRBD2. This CDR3 spans 14 amino acids. V lost 7 bases and J lost 4; bases outside the gene matches: 10. Germline CDR1 SGDLS, CDR2 YYNGEE. The DNA of the CDR3 is TGTGCCAGCGGGGGACTAACCCCCCCAGAGACCCAGTACTTC. It translates to CASGGLTPPETQYF.

The chain couples TRBV6-5 to TRBJ2-5; TRBD1 is a possible D gene (5 bases). The CDR3 contains 15 residues. The germline V gene has CDR1 MNHEY and CDR2 SVGAGI. V lost 6 bases and J 2 bases, leaving 16 bases between the germline ends. CDR3 in DNA: TGTGCCAGCAGCCCCAGTCTGGCAGGGCAAGAGACCCAGTACTTC. Its translation: CASSPSLAGQETQYF.

The CDR3 coding sequence is TGTGCCAGCAGCCCGGGACAGTACCATCAGCCCCAGCATTTT. This translates into CASSPGQYHQPQHF. V and J are TRBV9 and TRBJ1-5; 7 bases map to TRBD1. The CDR3 is made up of 14 amino acids. V lost 4 bases, J lost 5 bases, and 6 bases stayed unmatched. Per the germline V gene, CDR1 is SGDLS and CDR2 is YYNGEE.

V usage is TRBV3-1 (or the pseudogene TRBV3-2) and J usage is TRBJ2-1; tentative D call: TRBD2 (5 bases). Per germline, CDR1 LGHDT and CDR2 YNNKEL (reference sequence). V was cut by 4 bases and J by 7 bases, with 11 bases left in between. The CDR3 has 13 residues. The chain's CDR3 is CASSPLSGNEQFF. CDR3 DNA: TGTGCCAGCAGCCCTCTCTCGGGGAATGAGCAGTTCTTC.

V is TRBV7-2 and J is TRBJ2-5; D is perhaps TRBD1 (5 bases). The V end lost 7 bases, the J end lost 1 base, and 13 bases lay between the germline ends. The CDR3 length is 14 residues. The germline V gene encodes CDR1 SGHTA and CDR2 FQGNSA. DNA for the CDR3: TGTGCCAGCACCTACACAGACAGCCAAGAGACCCAGTACTTC. Its translation: CASTYTDSQETQYF.

The rearrangement joins TRBV18 to TRBJ2-2; no reliable D call. V was shortened by 5 bases and J by 1 base, with 8 bases between the two germline ends. The length of the CDR3 is 14 residues. CDR1 and CDR2 from the germline V gene are KGHSH and LQKENI. The CDR3 region has the DNA TGTGCCAGCTCATCCATAGAGAACACCGGGGAGCTGTTTTTT. Its protein is CASSSIENTGELFF.

V and J are TRBV5-1 and TRBJ2-5; D perhaps matches TRBD2 (6 bases). Germline V gene data show CDR1 as SGHRS and CDR2 as YFSETQ. This CDR3 region has 15 residues. Deletions cut 4 bases from V and 2 bases from J, with 15 bases between. The CDR3 DNA is TGCGCCAGCAGCCAAGAGCGGGCGTTACAAGAGACCCAGTACTTC. Translation gives CASSQERALQETQYF.

The chain employs TRBV11-2 and TRBJ1-2, with a tentative D call TRBD1 (5 bases). The CDR3 runs 13 residues. Trimming pared 5 bases from V and 3 bases from J, leaving 10 bases between. Germline CDR1 SGHAT, CDR2 FQNNGV. The CDR3 region is CASSPREDYGYTF. The DNA of the CDR3 is TGTGCCAGCAGCCCCAGGGAAGACTATGGCTACACCTTC.